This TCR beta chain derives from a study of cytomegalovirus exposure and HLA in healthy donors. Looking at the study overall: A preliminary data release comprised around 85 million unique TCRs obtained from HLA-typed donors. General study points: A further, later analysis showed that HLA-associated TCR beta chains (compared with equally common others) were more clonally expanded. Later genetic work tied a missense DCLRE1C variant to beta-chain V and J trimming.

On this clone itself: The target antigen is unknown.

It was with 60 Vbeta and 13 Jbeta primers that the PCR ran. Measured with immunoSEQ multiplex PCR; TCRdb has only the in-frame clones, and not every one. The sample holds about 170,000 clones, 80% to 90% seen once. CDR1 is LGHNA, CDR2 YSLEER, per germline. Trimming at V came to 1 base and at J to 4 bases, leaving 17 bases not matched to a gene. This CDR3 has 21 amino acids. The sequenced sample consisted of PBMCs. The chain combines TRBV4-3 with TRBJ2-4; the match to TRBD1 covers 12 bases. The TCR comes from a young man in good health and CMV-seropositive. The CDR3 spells CASSQGWDRGRPGSPKNIQYF. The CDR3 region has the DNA TGCGCCAGCAGCCAAGGGTGGGACAGGGGGCGCCCAGGTTCCCCAAAAAACATTCAGTACTTC.